This record covers a single T cell receptor beta chain. As yet, its antigen is unknown. Trimming removed 1 base from V and 13 bases from J, with 8 bases in between. The germline V gene encodes CDR1 SEHNR and CDR2 FQNEAQ (reference sequence). The CDR3 consists of 12 residues. The record originates from a study of OX40 agonist ivuxolimab in advanced cancers. The wider study: The dose-escalation cohort had hepatocellular carcinoma, melanoma, renal cell or head and neck cancer. Patients were approximately 80% male with ages roughly 23 to 79, mean about 60. The study's findings and limits: The study found among the lowest clonal expansion in partial responders at 0.1-3.0 mg/kg. At 0.1 to 3.0 mg/kg and by week 6, CD4+ and CD8+ T cells in the blood had expanded clonally.

Libraries were prepared by immunoSEQ multiplex PCR; TCRdb keeps only in-frame clonotypes and omits some of them. The table includes around 30,000 clones, 82% detected once. Here the sequenced sample was CD4+ or CD8+ T cells sorted from blood, taken in a trial of the OX40 agonist ivuxolimab. The V call is TRBV7-9, the J call TRBJ1-6, with D hard to call. The sequence was collected from an adult with an advanced solid tumor such as melanoma, head and neck, liver or kidney cancer. The CDR3 reads CASSLGGPPLHF. The CDR3 DNA follows: TGTGCCAGCAGCTTAGGAGGACCCCCCCTCCACTTT.